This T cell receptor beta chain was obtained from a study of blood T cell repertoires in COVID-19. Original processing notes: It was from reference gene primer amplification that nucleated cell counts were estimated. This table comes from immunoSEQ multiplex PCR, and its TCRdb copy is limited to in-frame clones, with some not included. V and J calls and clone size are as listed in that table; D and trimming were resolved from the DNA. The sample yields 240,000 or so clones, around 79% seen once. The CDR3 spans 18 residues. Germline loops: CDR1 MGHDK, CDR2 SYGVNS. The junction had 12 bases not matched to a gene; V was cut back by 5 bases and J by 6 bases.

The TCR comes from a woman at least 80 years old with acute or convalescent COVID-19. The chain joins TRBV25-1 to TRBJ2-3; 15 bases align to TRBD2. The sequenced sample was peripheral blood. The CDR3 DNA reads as TGTGCCAGCAGTCCTCCGGGACTAGCGGGGGGCATGCCCGATACGCAGTATTTT. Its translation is CASSPPGLAGGMPDTQYF.